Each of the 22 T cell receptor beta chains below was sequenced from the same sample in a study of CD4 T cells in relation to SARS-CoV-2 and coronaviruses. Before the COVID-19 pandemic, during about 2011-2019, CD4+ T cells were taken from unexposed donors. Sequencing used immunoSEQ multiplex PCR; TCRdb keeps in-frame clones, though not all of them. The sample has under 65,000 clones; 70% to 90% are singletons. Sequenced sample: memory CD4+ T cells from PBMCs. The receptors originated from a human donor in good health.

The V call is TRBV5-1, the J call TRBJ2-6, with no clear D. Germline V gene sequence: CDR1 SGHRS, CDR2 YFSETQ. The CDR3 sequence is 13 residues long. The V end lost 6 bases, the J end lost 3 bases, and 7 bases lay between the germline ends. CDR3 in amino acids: CASKYGGANVLTF. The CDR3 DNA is TGCGCCAGCAAATACGGTGGGGCCAACGTCCTGACTTTC.

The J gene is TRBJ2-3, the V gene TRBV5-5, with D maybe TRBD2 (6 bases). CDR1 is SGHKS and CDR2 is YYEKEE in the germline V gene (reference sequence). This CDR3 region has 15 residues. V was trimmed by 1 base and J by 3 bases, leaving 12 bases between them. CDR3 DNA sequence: TGTGCCAGCAGCTTGATTGGCGGGACTACAGATACGCAGTATTTT. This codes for CASSLIGGTTDTQYF.

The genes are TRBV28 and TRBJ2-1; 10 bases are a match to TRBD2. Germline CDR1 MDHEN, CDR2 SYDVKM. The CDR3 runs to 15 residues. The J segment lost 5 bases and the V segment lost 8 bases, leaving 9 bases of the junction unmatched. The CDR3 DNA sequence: TGTGCCAGCGGCTTGCGGACTAGCGGAAACAATGAGCAGTTCTTC. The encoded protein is CASGLRTSGNNEQFF.

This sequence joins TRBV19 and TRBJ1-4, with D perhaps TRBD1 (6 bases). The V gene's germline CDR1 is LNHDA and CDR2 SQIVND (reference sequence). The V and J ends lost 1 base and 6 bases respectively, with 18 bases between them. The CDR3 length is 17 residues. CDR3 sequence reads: CASSIVPGLTGDEKLFF. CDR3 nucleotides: TGTGCCAGTAGTATAGTTCCCGGTTTGACAGGAGATGAAAAACTGTTTTTT. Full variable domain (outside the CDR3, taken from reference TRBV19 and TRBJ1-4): DGGITQSPKYLFRKEGQNVTLSCEQNLNHDAMYWYRQDPGQGLRLIYYSQIVNDFQKGDIAEGYSVSREKKESFPLTVTSAQKNPTAFYLCASSIVPGLTGDEKLFFGSGTQLSVL.

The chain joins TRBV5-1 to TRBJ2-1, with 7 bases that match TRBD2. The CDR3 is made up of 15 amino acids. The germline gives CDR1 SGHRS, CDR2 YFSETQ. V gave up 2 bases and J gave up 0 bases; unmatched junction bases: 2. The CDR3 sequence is CASSFLADSYNEQFF. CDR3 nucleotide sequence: TGCGCCAGCAGCTTCCTAGCGGACTCCTACAATGAGCAGTTCTTC.

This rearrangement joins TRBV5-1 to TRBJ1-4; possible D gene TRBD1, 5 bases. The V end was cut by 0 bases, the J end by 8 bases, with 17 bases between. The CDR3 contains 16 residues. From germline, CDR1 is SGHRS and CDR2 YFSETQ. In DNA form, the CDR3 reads TGCGCCAGCAGCTTGGGAGACTTAAACCGGGGGGAAAAACTGTTTTTT. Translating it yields CASSLGDLNRGEKLFF. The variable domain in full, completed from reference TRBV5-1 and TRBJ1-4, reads KAGVTQTPRYLIKTRGQQVTLSCSPISGHRSVSWYQQTPGQGLQFLFEYFSETQRNKGNFPGRFSGRQFSNSRSEMNVSTLELGDSALYLCASSLGDLNRGEKLFFGSGTQLSVL.

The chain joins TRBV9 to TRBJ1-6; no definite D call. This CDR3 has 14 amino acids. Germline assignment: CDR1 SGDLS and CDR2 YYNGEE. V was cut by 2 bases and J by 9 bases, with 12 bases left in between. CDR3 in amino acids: CASSVRDGGSPLHF. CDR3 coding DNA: TGTGCCAGCAGCGTTCGTGACGGCGGTTCACCCCTCCACTTT.

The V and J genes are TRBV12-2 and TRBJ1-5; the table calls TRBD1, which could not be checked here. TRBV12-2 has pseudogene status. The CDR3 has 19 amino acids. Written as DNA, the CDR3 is TGTGCAAGTCGCTTACCAGGGTTGTCGTCTGTATTCCCCTATCAGCCCCAGCATTTT. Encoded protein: CASRLPGLSSVFPYQPQHF.

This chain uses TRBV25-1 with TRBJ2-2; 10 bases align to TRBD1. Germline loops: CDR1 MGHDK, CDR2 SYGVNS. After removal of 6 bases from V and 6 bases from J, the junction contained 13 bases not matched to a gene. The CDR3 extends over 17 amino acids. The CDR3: CASRRGLGQGTSGELFF. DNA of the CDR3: TGTGCCAGCAGACGGGGACTGGGACAGGGGACGTCCGGGGAGCTGTTTTTT.

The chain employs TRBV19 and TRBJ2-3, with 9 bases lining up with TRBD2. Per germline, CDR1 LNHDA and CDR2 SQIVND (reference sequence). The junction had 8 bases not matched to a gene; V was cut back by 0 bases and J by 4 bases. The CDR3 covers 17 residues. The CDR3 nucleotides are TGTGCCAGTAGTATAGAGCGCGGGAGGGGGTTGGCAGATACGCAGTATTTT. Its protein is CASSIERGRGLADTQYF.

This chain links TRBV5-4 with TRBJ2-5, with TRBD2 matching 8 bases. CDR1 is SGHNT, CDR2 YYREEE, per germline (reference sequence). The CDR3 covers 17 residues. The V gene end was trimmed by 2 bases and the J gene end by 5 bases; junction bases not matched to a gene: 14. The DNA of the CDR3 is TGTGCCAGCAGCTTTGTCCCCACTAGCGGAGGGGGGGAGACCCAGTACTTC. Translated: CASSFVPTSGGGETQYF.

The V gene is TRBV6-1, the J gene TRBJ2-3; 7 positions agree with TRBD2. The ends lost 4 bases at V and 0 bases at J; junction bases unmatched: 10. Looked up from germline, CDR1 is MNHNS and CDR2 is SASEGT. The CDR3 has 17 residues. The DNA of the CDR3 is TGTGCCAGCAGTGGTGGTCCAGCGGGGTTTAGCACAGATACGCAGTATTTT. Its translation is CASSGGPAGFSTDTQYF.

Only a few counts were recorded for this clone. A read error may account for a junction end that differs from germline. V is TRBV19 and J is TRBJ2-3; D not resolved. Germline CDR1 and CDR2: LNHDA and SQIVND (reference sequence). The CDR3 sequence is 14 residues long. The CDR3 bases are TGTGCCAGTAGTATTGGCCTCGGCACCGATACGCAGTATTTT. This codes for CASSIGLGTDTQYF.

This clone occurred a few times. CDR3 nucleotides: TGCGCCAGCAGTGAGTCGAAGGGGGGGGCGGCCGATGAGCAGTTCTTC. It is translated as CASSESKGGAADEQFF. This chain connects TRBV10-1 to TRBJ2-1, with a weak D call TRBD2 (7 bases). Trimming cost V 0 bases and J 8 bases, with 17 bases left between them. Germline V gives CDR1 WNHNN, CDR2 SYGVQD (reference sequence). This CDR3 is 16 amino acids long.

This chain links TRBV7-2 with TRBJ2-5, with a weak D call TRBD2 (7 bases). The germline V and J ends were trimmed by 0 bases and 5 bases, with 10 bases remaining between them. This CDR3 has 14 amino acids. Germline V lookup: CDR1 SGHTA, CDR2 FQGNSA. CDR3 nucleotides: TGTGCCAGCAGCTTAGCGAGGGGGGGTGAGACCCAGTACTTC. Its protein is CASSLARGGETQYF.

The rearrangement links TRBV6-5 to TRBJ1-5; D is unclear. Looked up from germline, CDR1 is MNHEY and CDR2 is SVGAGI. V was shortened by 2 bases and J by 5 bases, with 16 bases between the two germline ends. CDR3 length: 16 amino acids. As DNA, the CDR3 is TGTGCCAGCAGTTACGCCGCGGCGGGCGGGCATCAGCCCCAGCATTTT. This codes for CASSYAAAGGHQPQHF.

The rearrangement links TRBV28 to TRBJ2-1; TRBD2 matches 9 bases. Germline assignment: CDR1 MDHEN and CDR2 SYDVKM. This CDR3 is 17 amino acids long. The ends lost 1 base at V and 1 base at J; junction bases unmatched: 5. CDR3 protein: CASSLSSSGKSYNEQFF. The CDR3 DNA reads TGTGCCAGCAGTTTATCCTCTAGCGGGAAATCCTACAATGAGCAGTTCTTC.

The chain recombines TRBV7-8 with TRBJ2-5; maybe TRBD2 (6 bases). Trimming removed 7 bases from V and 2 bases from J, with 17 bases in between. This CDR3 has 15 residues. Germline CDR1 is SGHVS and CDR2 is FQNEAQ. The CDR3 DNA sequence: TGTGCCAGCACCCCCTGGGGGGAGGATCAAGAGACCCAGTACTTC. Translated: CASTPWGEDQETQYF. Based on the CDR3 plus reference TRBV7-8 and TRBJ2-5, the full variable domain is GAGVSQSPRYKVAKRGQDVALRCDPISGHVSLFWYQQALGQGPEFLTYFQNEAQLDKSGLPSDRFFAERPEGSVSTLKIQRTQQEDSAVYLCASTPWGEDQETQYFGPGTRLLVL.

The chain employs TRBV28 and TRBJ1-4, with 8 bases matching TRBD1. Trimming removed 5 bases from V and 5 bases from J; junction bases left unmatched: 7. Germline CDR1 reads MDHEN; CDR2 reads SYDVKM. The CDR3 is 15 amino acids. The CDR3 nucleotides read TGTGCCAGCAGTAAGGGGACAGGTGGCAATGAAAAACTGTTTTTT. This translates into CASSKGTGGNEKLFF.

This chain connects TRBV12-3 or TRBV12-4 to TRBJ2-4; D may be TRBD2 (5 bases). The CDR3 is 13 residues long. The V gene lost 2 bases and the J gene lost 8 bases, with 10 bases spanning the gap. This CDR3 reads CASSLYFGDIQYF. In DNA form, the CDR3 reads TGTGCCAGCAGTTTATATTTCGGGGACATTCAGTACTTC.

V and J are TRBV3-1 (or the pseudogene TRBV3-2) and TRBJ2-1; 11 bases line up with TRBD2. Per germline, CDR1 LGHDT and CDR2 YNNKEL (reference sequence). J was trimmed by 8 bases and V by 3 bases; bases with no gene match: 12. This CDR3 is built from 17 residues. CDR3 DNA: TGTGCCAGCAGCCAGGGGGGGTTTTCACTAGCGGGAGATGAGCAGTTCTTC. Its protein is CASSQGGFSLAGDEQFF.

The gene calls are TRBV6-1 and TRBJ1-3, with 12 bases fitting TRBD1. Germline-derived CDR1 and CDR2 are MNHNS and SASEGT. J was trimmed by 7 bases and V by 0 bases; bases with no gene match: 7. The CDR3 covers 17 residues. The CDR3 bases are TGTGCCAGCAGTGAAGCCTCGGGACAGGGGGCCAGGAACACCATATATTTT. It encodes CASSEASGQGARNTIYF.